Listed here are 10 T cell receptor beta chains from one sample, sequenced in a study of regulatory T cells in long-lasting Graves disease. The time point here: newly diagnosed GD, antithyroid drugs for less than 3 months. PBMC-derived RNA was used for the TCR library. Arm-PCR with iRepertoire HTBI primers amplified the CDR3 regions for these TCR beta libraries. TCRdb ran MiXCR on the multiplex PCR reads and lists one entry per CDR3 protein. The data show 350,000 to 500,000 distinct CDR3 sequences, with 16% seen just once and about 11% held by the top ten. These records were also assigned to another study, of T cells in Graves' hyperthyroidism and ophthalmopathy.

The sample was peripheral blood mononuclear cells (PBMCs), taken at new diagnosis, from a patient treated with antithyroid drugs. The receptors were gathered from a woman younger than 45 with Graves disease.

This clonotype was counted ten times or more. The chain recombines TRBV6-1 with TRBJ2-1; 7 nucleotides match TRBD1. J gave up 4 bases and V 6 bases, and 9 bases lay outside the gene matches. This CDR3 contains 15 residues. Germline V gene lookup returns CDR1 MNHNS and CDR2 SASEGT. CDR3 nucleotide sequence: TGTGCCAGCAGCCTACCGACAGGGAAGTACAATGAGCAGTTCTTC. It specifies CASSLPTGKYNEQFF.

Many counts were recorded for this clonotype. The V call is TRBV5-1, the J call TRBJ1-1; TRBD1 might be the D (5 bases). Trimming removed 0 bases at V and 3 bases at J, with 12 bases between. The CDR3 is 15 residues long. Looked up from germline, CDR1 is SGHRS and CDR2 is YFSETQ. CDR3 DNA: TGCGCCAGCAGCTTGGCTCCGGGGCTGGACACTGAAGCTTTCTTT. This gives the protein CASSLAPGLDTEAFF.

This clonotype was observed many times. The CDR3 DNA reads as TGTGCCAGCAGCCAAGAGGGAAACTGGCGAGACTATGGCTACACCTTC. It codes for CASSQEGNWRDYGYTF. The chain recombines TRBV3-1 with TRBJ1-2; D gene uncertain. There are 16 residues in the CDR3. Per the germline V gene, CDR1 is LGHDT and CDR2 is YNNKEL (reference sequence). V lost 0 bases and J 3 bases, leaving 14 bases between the germline ends.

This clonotype was detected only a few times. The chain has TRBV19 and TRBJ2-2; D ambiguous. Germline V lookup: CDR1 LNHDA, CDR2 SQIVND (reference sequence). The V gene lost 3 bases and the J gene lost 8 bases, with 4 bases spanning the gap. The CDR3 sequence is 11 residues long. This CDR3 is CASSMAGELFF. DNA for the CDR3: TGTGCCAGTAGTATGGCTGGGGAGCTGTTTTTT.

This clonotype showed up many times. CDR3 residues: CASSQDRRDRGETQYF. The CDR3 DNA reads as TGCGCCAGCAGCCAAGATCGCCGGGACAGGGGAGAGACCCAGTACTTC. The chain combines TRBV4-1 with TRBJ2-5; 10 bases match TRBD1. The CDR3 is made up of 16 amino acids. Germline CDR1 is MGHRA and CDR2 is YSYEKL. Unmatched junction bases numbered 5, after V lost 0 bases and J lost 4 bases.

There are many counts of this clonotype. The genes are TRBV12-3 or TRBV12-4 and TRBJ2-3; tentatively, D is TRBD2 (6 bases). The CDR3 covers 15 residues. Trimming left V 4 bases short and J 0 bases short, with 11 bases between. The chain's CDR3 is CASSSSGTSTDTQYF. The CDR3 DNA reads TGTGCCAGCAGTTCCAGTGGGACTAGCACAGATACGCAGTATTTT.

The rearrangement joins TRBV20-1 to TRBJ2-7; 9 positions match TRBD1. V lost 2 bases to trimming and J lost 0 bases; unmatched junction nucleotides: 5. Germline CDR1 reads DFQATT; CDR2 reads SNEGSKA (reference sequence). The CDR3 consists of 15 residues. CDR3 DNA: TGCAGTGCTAGACCCGGGACAGGGAGCTCCTACGAGCAGTACTTC. Protein product: CSARPGTGSSYEQYF.

Ten or more counts support this clonotype. The rearrangement joins TRBV20-1 to TRBJ2-3; weak D call: TRBD2 (6 bases). Trimming pared 6 bases from V and 1 base from J, leaving 11 bases between. Germline assignment: CDR1 DFQATT and CDR2 SNEGSKA (reference sequence). The CDR3 contains 13 residues. DNA of the CDR3: TGCAGTGCACCACTAGCCGGCACAGATACGCAGTATTTT. Translated: CSAPLAGTDTQYF.

This clonotype was observed at least ten times. V gene TRBV2 combines with J gene TRBJ1-4; D is perhaps TRBD1 (5 bases). The CDR3 totals 13 residues. V was clipped by 5 bases and J by 7 bases, with 11 bases between them. Germline V gene lookup returns CDR1 SNHLY and CDR2 FYNNEI. The CDR3 reads CASSRGRVEKLFF. CDR3 DNA: TGTGCCAGCAGTCGAGGCAGGGTTGAAAAACTGTTTTTT.

This clonotype was seen only a few times. It may be a read error: a sequence one base away is much more abundant. The chain employs TRBV5-1 and TRBJ1-1; 7 positions match TRBD1. The CDR3 is made up of 15 amino acids. The V gene end was trimmed by 10 bases and the J gene end by 5 bases; junction bases not matched to a gene: 17. Per germline, CDR1 SGHRS and CDR2 YFSETQ. Written as DNA, the CDR3 is TGCGCCGGCTGCCCAGAGACAGGGACTTGGACTGAAGCTTTCTTT. Translated, it gives CAGCPETGTWTEAFF.